This TCR beta chain was profiled in a study of cytomegalovirus exposure and HLA in healthy donors. Findings and caveats of the study: A few of the chains that were CMV-associated were confirmed in vitro to be specific for CMV antigens. Investigators reported 150 to 200 TCR beta chains as tied to cytomegalovirus.

About this clone: Its specificity is unknown.

All donors participated as healthy donors of bone marrow. The CDR3 totals 14 residues. Germline values: CDR1 MNHEY, CDR2 SMNVEV (reference sequence). J gave up 6 bases and V 3 bases, and 5 bases lay outside the gene matches. Primers included in the PCR were 60 Vbeta and 13 Jbeta primers. The protocol was immunoSEQ multiplex PCR, while the TCRdb copy is restricted to in-frame clones and leaves out a portion. The sample includes approximately 80,000 clones, around three fifths seen only once; the top ten take around 16%. The V and J genes are TRBV27 and TRBJ1-5, with TRBD1 matching 7 bases. Sequenced material: PBMCs. The receptor was derived from a woman between 40 and 50 years old in good health and CMV-seropositive. The DNA for the CDR3 is TGTGCCAGCAGTTTGCAGGGGGGCGGTCAGCCCCAGCATTTT. Its protein product is CASSLQGGGQPQHF.